The 19 T cell receptor beta chains below all came from one sample that was sequenced in a study of CD8 T cells in ankylosing spondylitis. Study-level points and caveats: Eight or nine highly homologous variants formed a TCR beta motif that appeared characteristic of ankylosing spondylitis blood.

These receptors have no identified antigens. Each CDR3 protein gets one entry after TCRdb re-called the 5' RACE reads with MiXCR. The sample holds around 450,000 distinct CDR3 sequences, about 24% seen once. The sequencing sample was made of blood, either unsorted or a sorted T cell fraction (not recorded which). Receptors originate from a male donor with ankylosing spondylitis.

This clonotype was seen many times. The chain uses TRBV2 and TRBJ2-1; no reliable D call. Germline V gives CDR1 SNHLY, CDR2 FYNNEI. This CDR3 has 15 amino acids. V was cut by 6 bases and J by 0 bases, with 12 bases left in between. DNA of the CDR3: TGTGCCAGCAGATCCCCCGGAAGCTCCTACAATGAGCAGTTCTTC. It translates to CASRSPGSSYNEQFF.

The V and J genes are TRBV7-8 and TRBJ1-1; 8 positions agree with TRBD1. The V gene's germline CDR1 is SGHVS and CDR2 FQNEAQ. The CDR3 extends over 17 amino acids. J was trimmed by 1 base and V by 0 bases; bases with no gene match: 7. For the CDR3, the DNA is TGTGCCAGCAGCTTAGCTCCCGGACAGGGTCAGAACACTGAAGCTTTCTTT. Its protein is CASSLAPGQGQNTEAFF.

This clonotype was picked up a small number of times. The V and J genes are TRBV7-9 and TRBJ2-7, with 11 positions matching TRBD1. The CDR3 extends over 15 amino acids. Per germline, CDR1 SEHNR and CDR2 FQNEAQ (reference sequence). V trimming: 3 bases; J trimming: 9 bases; junction bases outside the gene matches: 10. The CDR3 reads CASSFRGQGALGQYF. The CDR3 nucleotides read TGTGCCAGCAGCTTTCGTGGACAGGGGGCGCTTGGGCAGTACTTC. Filled out from reference TRBV7-9 and TRBJ2-7, the complete variable domain reads DTGVSQNPRHKITKRGQNVTFRCDPISEHNRLYWYRQTLGQGPEFLTYFQNEAQLEKSRLLSDRFSAERPKGSFSTLEIQRTEQGDSAMYLCASSFRGQGALGQYFGPGTRLTVT.

The V gene is TRBV10-3, the J gene TRBJ1-1, with a weak D call TRBD1 (5 bases). The CDR3 has 13 amino acids. CDR1 and CDR2 (germline): ENHRY, SYGVKD. Trimming took 11 bases from V and 2 from J, leaving 15 bases between them. The CDR3 DNA follows: TGTGCCGGGACCTCTGCGGCAAACACTGAAGCTTTCTTT. Translation: CAGTSAANTEAFF.

The chain is built from TRBV12-3 or TRBV12-4 and TRBJ2-1, with 12 nucleotides matching TRBD2. J was trimmed by 1 base and V by 8 bases; bases with no gene match: 12. The CDR3 covers 18 residues. The CDR3 nucleotides read TGTGCCAGCCAGCGAGGGGGGACTAGCGGGTTGTCCTACAATGAGCAGTTCTTC. This translates into CASQRGGTSGLSYNEQFF.

This clonotype showed up many times. The chain is built from TRBV20-1 and TRBJ2-7; weak D call: TRBD1 (6 bases). The germline CDR1 and CDR2 sequences are DFQATT and SNEGSKA (reference sequence). This CDR3 is 12 amino acids long. V lost 3 bases and J 6 bases, leaving 12 bases between the germline ends. The CDR3 region has the DNA TGCAGTGCTAGCCTGACAGGTTCCGAGCAGTACTTC. This sequence encodes CSASLTGSEQYF.

This clonotype was counted a few times. The chain combines TRBV7-9 with TRBJ2-7; the D gene is possibly TRBD2 (6 bases). Trimming left V 3 bases short and J 7 bases short, with 10 bases between. The germline V gene encodes CDR1 SEHNR and CDR2 FQNEAQ (reference sequence). This CDR3 comprises 12 residues. CDR3 protein: CASSFSEGEQYF. The CDR3 DNA follows: TGTGCCAGCAGCTTTTCGGAGGGAGAGCAGTACTTC.

The chain combines TRBV12-3 or TRBV12-4 with TRBJ2-1; a possible D gene is TRBD2 (5 bases). The germline V and J ends were trimmed by 8 bases and 5 bases, with 16 bases remaining between them. The CDR3 spans 14 residues. The CDR3 region is CASCLSSAHNEQFF. The CDR3 DNA reads TGTGCCAGCTGCCTTAGTAGCGCACACAATGAGCAGTTCTTC.

The chain has TRBV6-1 and TRBJ2-1; D unclear. Trimming left V 7 bases short and J 4 bases short, with 17 bases between. CDR1 MNHNS and CDR2 SASEGT come from the germline V gene. This CDR3 has 15 amino acids. DNA of the CDR3: TGTGCCAGCACCAGCTACGGGTGGGGATACAATGAGCAGTTCTTC. Residues: CASTSYGWGYNEQFF.

The CDR3 bases are TGTGCCAGCAGCCAAAGGCAGGGGGGAAGCGAGCAGTACGTC. This sequence encodes CASSQRQGGSEQYV. V usage is TRBV3-1 and J usage is TRBJ2-7, with a possible D match to TRBD1 (7 bases). Trimming shortened V by 2 bases and J by 6 bases, and 14 bases separated the two germline ends. CDR3 length equals 14 residues. Per the germline V gene, CDR1 is LGHDT and CDR2 is YNNKEL (reference sequence).

V is TRBV20-1 and J is TRBJ1-4; D is possibly TRBD1 (5 bases). Trimming stripped 7 bases from V and 13 bases from J, with 22 bases between. The CDR3 totals 13 residues. Germline V gene data show CDR1 as DFQATT and CDR2 as SNEGSKA (reference sequence). The CDR3 reads CSGPGLPNAGLFF. The CDR3 nucleotides read TGCAGTGGTCCGGGACTCCCTAATGCTGGACTGTTTTTT.

This clonotype was recorded a few times. The gene calls are TRBV3-1 and TRBJ2-7, with D perhaps TRBD1 or TRBD2 (6 bases each). This CDR3 contains 17 residues. V lost 4 bases to trimming and J lost 0 bases, with 19 bases between them. From germline, CDR1 is LGHDT and CDR2 YNNKEL (reference sequence). CDR3 in amino acids: CASSRGRGRSSSYEQYF. For the CDR3, the DNA is TGTGCCAGCAGCCGTGGACGGGGGCGGAGCAGCTCCTACGAGCAGTACTTC.

The table lists this clonotype with a few counts. Here the CDR3 reads CASSSPLILGGEDGYGGELFF. The CDR3 DNA reads TGTGCCAGCAGTTCCCCCCTCATTCTTGGGGGGGAGGATGGCTACGGAGGGGAGCTGTTTTTT. J is TRBJ2-2 and V is TRBV21-1; the table assigns TRBD1, which was not confirmed against the DNA. TRBV21-1 is marked as a pseudogene. This CDR3 is built from 21 residues.

The chain has TRBV3-1 and TRBJ2-7; 9 nucleotides line up with TRBD2. From germline, CDR1 is LGHDT and CDR2 YNNKEL (reference sequence). The V gene end was trimmed by 1 base and the J gene end by 6 bases; junction bases not matched to a gene: 4. This CDR3 is built from 14 residues. CDR3: CASSQGSGGPEQYF. CDR3 sequence (DNA): TGTGCCAGCAGCCAAGGCAGCGGGGGGCCCGAGCAGTACTTC.

The chain joins TRBV20-1 to TRBJ2-7; 8 nucleotides match TRBD1. Germline V gene sequence: CDR1 DFQATT, CDR2 SNEGSKA (reference sequence). This CDR3 has 14 amino acids. Trimming at V came to 6 bases and at J to 4 bases, leaving 11 bases not matched to a gene. DNA of the CDR3: TGCAGTGCCGATCCGGGACAGGCCGTGTACGAGCAGTACTTC. Translated: CSADPGQAVYEQYF.

A few counts support this clonotype. The chain links TRBV6-1 to TRBJ2-1, with TRBD2 identical over 7 bases. Per germline, CDR1 MNHNS and CDR2 SASEGT. CDR3 length: 14 amino acids. V was pared by 2 bases and J by 7 bases, with 5 bases of the junction left unmatched. The CDR3 DNA follows: TGTGCCAGCAGTGAACTAGCGGAGCCGAATGAGCAGTTCTTC. Its protein product is CASSELAEPNEQFF.

V is TRBV20-1 and J is TRBJ2-5, with unresolved D. The CDR3 consists of 13 residues. Trimming removed 3 bases from V and 3 bases from J, with 11 bases in between. The V gene's germline CDR1 is DFQATT and CDR2 SNEGSKA (reference sequence). The CDR3 loop is CSASKLPEETQYF. For the CDR3, the DNA is TGCAGTGCTAGTAAACTACCCGAAGAGACCCAGTACTTC.

This clonotype has only a few counts. V gene TRBV29-1 combines with J gene TRBJ1-4; no reliable D call. Trimming removed 4 bases from V and 7 bases from J, with 13 bases in between. From germline, CDR1 is SQVTM and CDR2 ANQGSEA. This CDR3 spans 13 amino acids. The DNA for the CDR3 is TGCAGCGTTGGAACGGCCCCCGGTGAAAAACTGTTTTTT. It specifies CSVGTAPGEKLFF.

This sequence joins TRBV14 and TRBJ2-3; 10 bases fit TRBD2. This CDR3 is 18 amino acids long. V trimming: 2 bases; J trimming: 4 bases; junction bases outside the gene matches: 12. Germline lookup yields CDR1 SGHDN and CDR2 FVKESK. For the CDR3, the DNA is TGTGCCAGCAGCCAACTAGGACTGGGACTAGCGAGCTCAGATACGCAGTATTTT. This encodes CASSQLGLGLASSDTQYF.